This TCR beta chain was sequenced in a study of vaccination and CD4 T cells after COVID-19 (dated by TCRdb to between 2020 and 2023). In the study overall: Convalescent patients had a positive SARS-CoV-2 result on nasal swab PCR, and of these patients, nine had mild disease and one had severe disease. The convalescent cohort included six males and four females, with two Hispanic individuals, seven Caucasians, two Asians and one multiracial person. Control cultures received a CEFX viral epitope pool as the positive control, an HIV-1 Nef peptide pool as the negative control, or no peptide. The spike-specific CD4+ TCR repertoire was compared before and after mRNA vaccination in approximately 9 COVID-19 convalescent patients and a handful of infection-naive healthy vaccine recipients. Two doses of either the Pfizer-BioNTech BNT162b2 vaccine (n=8) or the Moderna mRNA-1273 vaccine (n=2) were administered to participants. The cultures were stimulated with overlapping spike peptide pools from SARS-CoV-2 and from the common cold coronaviruses HCoV-NL63, HCoV-OC43 and HCoV-229E. Post-COVID blood samples were collected from convalescent patients a median of around 96 days after diagnosis, with a range of about 30 to 180 days. The time from the second vaccine dose to post-vaccine blood sampling had a median of roughly 79 days and ranged from about 12 to 241 days. What the study reported, not specific to this receptor: Among the post-vaccine SARS-CoV-2-reactive clones in convalescent patients, a median approximately 90% showed up only after vaccination, which suggests vaccine-specific priming. Relatively few convalescent patients were included in the study, and early timepoints after natural infection were not analyzed. The median number of SARS-CoV-2-reactive clonotypes rose from 20 to 25 after infection to a few dozen after vaccination, but the change was not significant. Of the vaccine-specific clones found in convalescent patients, nearly all (304 of 307) were mono-reactive for SARS-CoV-2 spike instead of being cross-reactive with common cold coronaviruses.

The CDR3 runs 17 amino acids, cysteine and phenylalanine included. Of the read, only the CDR3 DNA is kept; its 51 bases are in frame from base 1. V has 4 bases trimmed and J has 2 bases trimmed; junction bases matching no gene number 12. Looking up the germline V gene yields CDR1 MNHNS and CDR2 SASEGT. The sample's treatment or condition label, in plain terms: roughly ten-day PBMC culture with coronavirus spike peptide pools or control peptides (ViraFEST assay). The ViraFEST assay, used in the study, expanded antigen-specific T cells with peptide pools and then identified the expanded clonotypes through TCR sequencing. The positive SARS-CoV-2 PCR tests of the convalescent patients were dated from March to December 2020, before the Alpha, Beta and Delta variants emerged in the United States. PBMCs were cultured at under 2.5 million per well in IMDM supplemented with roughly 5% human AB serum and about 9.5 IU/ml IL-2, with 10 ug/ml peptide pools added. On days 3 and 7, half of the culture medium was replaced with fresh IL-2-containing medium. Once the cells had been in culture for around ten days, the EasySep CD4+ T cell isolation kit was used to isolate CD4+ T cells by negative selection. Ficoll-Paque Plus gradient centrifugation was used to isolate PBMCs from whole blood, and the isolated PBMCs were then either used fresh or cryopreserved at -140C. Each culture condition was generally run in triplicate wells.

The library was generated by PCR. DNA from cultured CD4+ T cells underwent TCR sequencing with the Oncomine TCR Beta short-read assay at the Johns Hopkins FTIC core. The QIAamp micro DNA kit was used to extract genomic DNA from the cultured CD4+ T cells. Oncomine TCR Beta libraries made from cultured CD4+ T cells were pooled using unique dual indexes and sequenced on an Illumina iSeq 100. Regarding the original processing steps: Non-productive sequences were removed, and CDR3s that did not start with C, did not end with F or W, or were shorter than 7 amino acids were discarded. Antigen-specific clonotypes were identified using the MANAFEST web application through comparison of peptide-stimulated wells with reference and other culture wells. For a clone to be called positive, the clone needed an FDR below 0.05, an odds ratio above 5, and a productive frequency above 0.1% in at least two of three replicate wells. Cross-reactive clonotypes were defined as significantly expanded in both SARS-CoV-2 spike wells and at least one common cold coronavirus spike condition. Using R version 3.6.1, CDR3 homology was evaluated through Levenshtein distances (stringdist) along with unrooted phylogenetic trees (ape). Starting from the raw public reads, TCRdb applied fastp trimming at Q25, assembled clones with MiXCR and retained in-frame beta chains. Entries are consolidated by CDR3 protein sequence, retaining the most common genes and DNA. TCRdb assigned the V and J calls; the authors' analysis was not used. For this sample there are 20,000 to 25,000 distinct CDR3 sequences; roughly 45% appear just once. Around an eighth of the sample is taken by the ten largest.

As to this clonotype: Its antigen has not been determined. No base qualities exist here, and no much larger clone lies one base off it.

Sequencing was performed on CD4+ T cells from blood, cultured in vitro. This sequence was found in a human donor who had recovered from COVID-19. The V and J segments used are TRBV6-1 and TRBJ2-7, with 9 bases in between that match TRBD1. The CDR3 loop reads CASSGHTGGASAYEQYF. Read as DNA, the sequence is TGTGCCAGCAGTGGCCACACAGGGGGCGCGTCGGCCTACGAGCAGTACTTC.